This T cell receptor beta chain is from a study of cytomegalovirus exposure and HLA in healthy donors. Findings of the study overall: In vitro data verified a few CMV-associated chains as specific for CMV antigens.

The V and J ends lost 6 bases and 0 bases, in that order; junction bases with no gene match: 9. This CDR3 comprises 17 residues. Looked up from germline, CDR1 is LNHDA and CDR2 is SQIVND (reference sequence). About this clone itself: Its antigen is unidentified.

60 Vbeta and 13 Jbeta primers were used in PCR. Assay: immunoSEQ multiplex PCR; the TCRdb copy retains only in-frame clones and omits some. The top ten clones hold 14% of a sample with some 70,000 clones, approximately 70% of them seen once. The sample consisted of PBMCs. The rearrangement joins TRBV19 to TRBJ1-3; 9 nucleotides line up with TRBD1. The origin of this receptor is a male donor in good health and CMV-seropositive. The CDR3 sequence: CASRTPGQGYSGNTIYF. CDR3 DNA: TGTGCCAGTAGAACCCCGGGACAGGGATACTCTGGAAACACCATATATTTT.